This T cell receptor (beta chain) was obtained from a study of spatial heterogeneity in lung cancer. As for the study in general: PBMC samples from follow-up, where available, were sequenced a median of roughly two years after resection. There were consistently more beta-chain sequences detected than alpha-chain sequences.

Stated time point: blood at routine non-recurrence follow-up after resection. TCRdb used MiXCR to reprocess the 5' RACE reads, holding one entry per CDR3 protein. The table records roughly 110,000 distinct CDR3 sequences, roughly 10% of them present only once. The V gene end was trimmed by 3 bases and the J gene end by 4 bases; junction bases not matched to a gene: 7. Germline-derived CDR1 and CDR2 are SGHDT and YYEEEE. This CDR3 contains 15 residues. This clonotype was found many times. Source: PBMCs, taken at follow-up. The sequence derives from a female donor with early-stage non-small cell lung cancer. This chain links TRBV5-6 with TRBJ2-5, with 9 bases lining up with TRBD2. The CDR3: CASSSIHSGRETQYF. The CDR3 DNA sequence: TGTGCCAGCAGCTCGATCCATAGCGGGAGAGAGACCCAGTACTTC.